This T cell receptor beta chain derives from a study of STAT5B mutations in CD4+ large granular lymphocyte leukemia. Study observations and caveats: No patients shared main leukemic clonotypes, though roughly 23% appeared at low frequency elsewhere.

About this clone: Antigen unknown.

The assay was run at survey level. Profiling relied on immunoSEQ multiplex PCR, and the TCRdb table lists in-frame clones only, not all of them. The sample holds around 37,000 clones, about 80% seen once. The ends were cut back, 6 bases at V and 2 bases at J, with 22 bases in the middle. The CDR3 sequence is 17 residues long. Germline loops: CDR1 SQVTM, CDR2 ANQGSEA. The gene calls are TRBV29-1 and TRBJ2-2; D may be TRBD1 (5 bases). The TCR sequence derives from a human donor in good health. Input material: CD4+ T cells from blood buffy coats. The chain's CDR3 is CSVPGGRRGGNTGELFF. In DNA form, the CDR3 reads TGCAGCGTCCCCGGTGGCAGAAGGGGCGGCAACACCGGGGAGCTGTTTTTT.